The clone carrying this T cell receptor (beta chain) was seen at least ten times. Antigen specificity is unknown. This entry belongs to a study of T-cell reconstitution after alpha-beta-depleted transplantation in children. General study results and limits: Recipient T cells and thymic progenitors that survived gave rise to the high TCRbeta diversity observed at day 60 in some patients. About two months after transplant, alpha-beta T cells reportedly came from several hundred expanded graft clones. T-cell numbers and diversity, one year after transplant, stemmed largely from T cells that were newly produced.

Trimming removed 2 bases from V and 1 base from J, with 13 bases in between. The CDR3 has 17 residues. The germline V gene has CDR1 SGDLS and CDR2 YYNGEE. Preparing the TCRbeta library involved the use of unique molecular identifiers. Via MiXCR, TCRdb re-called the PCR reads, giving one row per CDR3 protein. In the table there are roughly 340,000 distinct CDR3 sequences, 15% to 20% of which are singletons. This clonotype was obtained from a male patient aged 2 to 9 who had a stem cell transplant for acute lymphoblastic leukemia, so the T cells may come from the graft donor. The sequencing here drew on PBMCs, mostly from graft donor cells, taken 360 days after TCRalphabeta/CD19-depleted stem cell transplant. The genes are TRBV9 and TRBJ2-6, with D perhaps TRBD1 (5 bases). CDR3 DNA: TGTGCCAGCAGCGTTATCGCTCAGGGATCTGGGGCCAACGTCCTGACTTTC. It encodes CASSVIAQGSGANVLTF.